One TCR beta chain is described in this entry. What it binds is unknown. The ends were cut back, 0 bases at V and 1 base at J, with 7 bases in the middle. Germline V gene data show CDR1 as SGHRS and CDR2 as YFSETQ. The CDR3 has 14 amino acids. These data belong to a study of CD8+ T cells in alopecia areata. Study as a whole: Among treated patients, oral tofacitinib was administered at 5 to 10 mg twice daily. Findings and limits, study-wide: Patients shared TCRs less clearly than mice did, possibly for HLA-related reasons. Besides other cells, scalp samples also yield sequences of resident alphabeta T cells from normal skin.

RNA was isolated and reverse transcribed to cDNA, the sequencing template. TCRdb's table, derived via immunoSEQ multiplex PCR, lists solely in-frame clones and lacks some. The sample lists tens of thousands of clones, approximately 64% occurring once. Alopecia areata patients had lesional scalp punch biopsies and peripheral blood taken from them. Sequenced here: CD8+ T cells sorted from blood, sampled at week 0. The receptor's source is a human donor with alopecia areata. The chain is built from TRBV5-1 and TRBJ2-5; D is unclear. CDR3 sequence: CASSLDDFQETQYF. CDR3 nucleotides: TGCGCCAGCAGCTTGGACGACTTCCAAGAGACCCAGTACTTC.